One sample yielded the 6 T cell receptor beta chains listed below, sequenced in a study of blood T cells in healthy people across ages. With a J-beta primer mix and a sample-barcoded 5' primer, a second PCR ran 7 to 11 cycles. TCRdb recomputed calls from the 5' RACE reads with MiXCR, one row per CDR3 protein. Here the sample spans more than 800,000 distinct CDR3 sequences, more than 25% being singletons. The sample taken for sequencing was blood. Receptors originate from a woman of 80 years or more in good health.

J is TRBJ2-1 and V is TRBV7-3, with 12 bases aligning to TRBD2. CDR3 size: 18 residues. CDR1 and CDR2 from the germline V gene are SGHTA and FQGTGA. V lost 6 bases, J lost 5 bases, and 14 bases stayed unmatched. CDR3 residues: CASSPQPTGLAGNNEQFF. The CDR3 DNA sequence: TGTGCCAGCAGTCCCCAACCGACGGGACTAGCGGGTAACAATGAGCAGTTCTTC.

This clonotype was detected ten times or more. The chain recombines TRBV7-6 with TRBJ2-3; 8 nucleotides align to TRBD1. V lost 5 bases to trimming and J lost 0 bases; unmatched junction nucleotides: 7. The CDR3 is 16 residues long. The germline gives CDR1 SGHVS, CDR2 FNYEAQ. The CDR3 region is CASSLRQGPSTDTQYF. The CDR3 nucleotides read TGTGCCAGCAGCCTACGACAGGGGCCTAGCACAGATACGCAGTATTTT.

This clonotype has a single count. V is TRBV18 and J is TRBJ1-2, with D possibly being TRBD1 (6 bases). Germline CDR1 is KGHSH and CDR2 is LQKENI. The length of the CDR3 is 12 residues. V shed 5 bases and J shed 8 bases, with 12 bases lying between them. The CDR3 DNA is TGTGCCAGCTCATCCCAGGGGTCGGGCTACACCTTC. Protein: CASSSQGSGYTF.

This clonotype was picked up one time. The conserved phenylalanine or tryptophan normally closing the CDR3 is absent here, so this likely arose from a read error. The chain combines TRBV12-3 or TRBV12-4 with TRBJ2-5; 8 nucleotides line up with TRBD2. The CDR3 extends over 15 amino acids. V shed 1 base, J shed 6 bases, and the junction held 7 bases outside the gene matches. The CDR3 loop is CASSLEAGVGKTQYY. The CDR3 coding sequence is TGTGCCAGCAGTTTAGAAGCGGGGGTGGGGAAGACCCAGTACTAC.

This clonotype was seen only a few times. The chain has TRBV7-2 and TRBJ1-4; D remains ambiguous. The germline V gene encodes CDR1 SGHTA and CDR2 FQGNSA. Trimming shortened V by 1 base and J by 7 bases, and 13 bases separated the two germline ends. The CDR3 runs to 15 residues. CDR3 in amino acids: CASSLGARVGEKLFF. The DNA for the CDR3 is TGTGCCAGCAGCTTAGGAGCCCGGGTTGGTGAAAAACTGTTTTTT.

Turning to this clonotype: A much larger clonotype is one base distant, so this may be a read error. This chain links TRBV20-1 with TRBJ1-2, with unresolved D. Germline V gives CDR1 DFQATT, CDR2 SNEGSKA (reference sequence). The CDR3 is 14 residues long. Deletions cut 0 bases from V and 6 bases from J, with 14 bases between. CDR3 sequence: CSAREREVDDGYTF. CDR3 in DNA: TGCAGTGCTAGAGAGAGGGAGGTCGATGATGGCTACACCTTC.